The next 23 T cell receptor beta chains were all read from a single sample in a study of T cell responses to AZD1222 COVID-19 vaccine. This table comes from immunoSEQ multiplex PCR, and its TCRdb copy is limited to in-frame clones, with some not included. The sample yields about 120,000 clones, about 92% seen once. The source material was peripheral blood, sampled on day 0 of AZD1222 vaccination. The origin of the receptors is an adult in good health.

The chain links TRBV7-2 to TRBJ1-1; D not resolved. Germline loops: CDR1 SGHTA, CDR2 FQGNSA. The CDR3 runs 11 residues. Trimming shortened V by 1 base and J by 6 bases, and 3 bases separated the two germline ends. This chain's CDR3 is CASSLVPEAFF. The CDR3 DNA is TGTGCCAGCAGCTTAGTACCTGAAGCTTTCTTT.

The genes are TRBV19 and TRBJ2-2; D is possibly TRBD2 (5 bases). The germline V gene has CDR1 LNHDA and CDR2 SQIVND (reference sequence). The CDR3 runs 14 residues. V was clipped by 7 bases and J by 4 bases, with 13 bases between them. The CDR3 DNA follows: TGTGCCAGTACCTTCGGGGTTGTCACCGGGGAGCTGTTTTTT. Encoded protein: CASTFGVVTGELFF. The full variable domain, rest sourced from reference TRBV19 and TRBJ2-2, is DGGITQSPKYLFRKEGQNVTLSCEQNLNHDAMYWYRQDPGQGLRLIYYSQIVNDFQKGDIAEGYSVSREKKESFPLTVTSAQKNPTAFYLCASTFGVVTGELFFGEGSRLTVL.

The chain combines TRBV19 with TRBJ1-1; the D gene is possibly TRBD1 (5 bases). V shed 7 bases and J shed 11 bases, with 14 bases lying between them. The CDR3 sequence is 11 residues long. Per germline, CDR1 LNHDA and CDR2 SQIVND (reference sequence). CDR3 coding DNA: TGTGCCAGTACCCTTGGACATGCGGCTTTCTTT. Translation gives CASTLGHAAFF.

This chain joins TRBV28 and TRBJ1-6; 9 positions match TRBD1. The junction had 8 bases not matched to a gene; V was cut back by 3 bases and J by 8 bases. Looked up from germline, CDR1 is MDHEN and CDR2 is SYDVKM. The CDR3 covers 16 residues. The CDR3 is CASSFPRTGADSPLHF. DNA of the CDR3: TGTGCCAGCAGTTTCCCCCGGACAGGGGCAGATTCACCCCTCCACTTT.

CDR3 region: CASSGFLFREKLFF. In DNA, the CDR3 is TGCGCCAGCAGCGGGTTTCTTTTCAGAGAAAAACTGTTTTTT. The chain joins TRBV4-1 to TRBJ1-4, with no clear D. The ends were cut back, 5 bases at V and 8 bases at J, with 15 bases in the middle. Germline loops: CDR1 MGHRA, CDR2 YSYEKL. The CDR3 has 14 residues.

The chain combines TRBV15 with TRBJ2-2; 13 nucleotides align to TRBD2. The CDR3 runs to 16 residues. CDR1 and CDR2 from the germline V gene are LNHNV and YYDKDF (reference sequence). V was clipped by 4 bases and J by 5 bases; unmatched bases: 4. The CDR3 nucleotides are TGTGCCACCAGCAAAGGGGGACTAGCGGGAACCGGGGAGCTGTTTTTT. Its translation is CATSKGGLAGTGELFF.

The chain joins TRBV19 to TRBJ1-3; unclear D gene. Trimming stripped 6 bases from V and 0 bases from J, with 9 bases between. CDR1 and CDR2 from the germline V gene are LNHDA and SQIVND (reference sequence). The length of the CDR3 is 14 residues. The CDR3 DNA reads TGTGCCAGTAGGAGCAGGAGCTCTGGAAACACCATATATTTT. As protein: CASRSRSSGNTIYF.

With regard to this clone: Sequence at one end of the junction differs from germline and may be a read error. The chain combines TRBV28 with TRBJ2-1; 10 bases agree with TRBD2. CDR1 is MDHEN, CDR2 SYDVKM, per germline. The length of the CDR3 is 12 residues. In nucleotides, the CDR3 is TGTGCCAGCAGTGCACTAGCGGGATTTACGCTCTTC. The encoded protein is CASSALAGFTLF.

The CDR3 nucleotides are TGTGCCAGCAGCTCCCCGGGACCGTATAATTCACCCCTCCACTTT. This codes for CASSSPGPYNSPLHF. The chain employs TRBV28 and TRBJ1-6, with a weak D call TRBD1 (5 bases). This CDR3 is built from 15 residues. Trimming left V 6 bases short and J 4 bases short, with 13 bases between. The germline CDR1 and CDR2 sequences are MDHEN and SYDVKM. The complete variable domain, with remaining parts taken from reference TRBV28 and TRBJ1-6, reads DVKVTQSSRYLVKRTGEKVFLECVQDMDHENMFWYRQDPGLGLRLIYFSYDVKMKEKGDIPEGYSVSREKKERFSLILESASTNQTSMYLCASSSPGPYNSPLHFGNGTRLTVT.

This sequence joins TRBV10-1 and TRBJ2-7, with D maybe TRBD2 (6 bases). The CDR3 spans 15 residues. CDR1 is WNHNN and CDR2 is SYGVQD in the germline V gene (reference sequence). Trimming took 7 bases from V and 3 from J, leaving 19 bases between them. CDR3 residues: CASTPPAGRLYEQYF. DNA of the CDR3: TGCGCCAGCACCCCCCCCGCGGGACGGCTCTACGAGCAGTACTTC.

CDR3 in amino acids: CASSPHREDEAFF. CDR3 nucleotides: TGTGCCAGCTCACCACACAGGGAGGATGAAGCTTTCTTT. V gene TRBV18 combines with J gene TRBJ1-1; a weak D match, TRBD1 (6 bases). This CDR3 contains 13 residues. Looked up from germline, CDR1 is KGHSH and CDR2 is LQKENI. Trimming left V 1 base short and J 7 bases short, with 10 bases between.

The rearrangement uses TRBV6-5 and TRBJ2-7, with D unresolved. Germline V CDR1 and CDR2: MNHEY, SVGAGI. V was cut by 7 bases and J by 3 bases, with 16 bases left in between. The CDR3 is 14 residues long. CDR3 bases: TGTGCCAGCACCCCTGAGGACGGATACTACGAGCAGTACTTC. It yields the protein CASTPEDGYYEQYF.

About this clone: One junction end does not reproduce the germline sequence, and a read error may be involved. The CDR3 is CASSSDPRGITYTQYF. In nucleotides, the CDR3 is TGCGCCAGCAGCTCCGACCCCCGGGGGATCACATATACGCAGTATTTT. The V gene is TRBV5-1, the J gene TRBJ2-3, with a tentative D call TRBD2 (6 bases). This CDR3 contains 16 residues. From germline, CDR1 is SGHRS and CDR2 YFSETQ.

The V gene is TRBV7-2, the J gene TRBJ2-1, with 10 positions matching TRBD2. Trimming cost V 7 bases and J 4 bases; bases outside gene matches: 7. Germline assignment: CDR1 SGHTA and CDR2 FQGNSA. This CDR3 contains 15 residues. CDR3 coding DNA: TGTGCCAGCACCCCCCTAGCGGGAGCTTACAATGAGCAGTTCTTC. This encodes CASTPLAGAYNEQFF.

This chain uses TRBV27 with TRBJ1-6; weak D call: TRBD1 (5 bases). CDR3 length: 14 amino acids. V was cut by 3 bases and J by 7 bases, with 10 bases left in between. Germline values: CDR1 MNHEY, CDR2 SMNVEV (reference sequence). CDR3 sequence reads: CASSFRERNSPLHF. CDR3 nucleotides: TGTGCCAGCAGTTTCAGGGAGAGAAATTCACCCCTCCACTTT.

The CDR3 nucleotides are TGTGCCAGCAGCTTACCGACTAGCGGGAGGGCGGACACCGGGGAGCTGTTTTTT. Protein sequence: CASSLPTSGRADTGELFF. The rearrangement links TRBV11-2 to TRBJ2-2, with 14 positions matching TRBD2. CDR1 SGHAT and CDR2 FQNNGV come from the germline V gene. V lost 2 bases and J lost 3; bases outside the gene matches: 5. The CDR3 is made up of 18 amino acids.

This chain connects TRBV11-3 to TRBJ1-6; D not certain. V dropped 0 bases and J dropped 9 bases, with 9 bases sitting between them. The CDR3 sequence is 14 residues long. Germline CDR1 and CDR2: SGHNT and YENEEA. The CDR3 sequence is CASSLDSSGSPLHF. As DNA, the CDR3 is TGTGCCAGCAGCTTAGATTCGTCAGGTTCACCCCTCCACTTT.

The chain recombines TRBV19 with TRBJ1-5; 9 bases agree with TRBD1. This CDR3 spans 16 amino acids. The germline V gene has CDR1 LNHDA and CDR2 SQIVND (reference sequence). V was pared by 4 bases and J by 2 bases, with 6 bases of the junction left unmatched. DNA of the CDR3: TGTGCCAGTAGTAGAGACAGGGGGACGGGCAATCAGCCCCAGCATTTT. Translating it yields CASSRDRGTGNQPQHF.

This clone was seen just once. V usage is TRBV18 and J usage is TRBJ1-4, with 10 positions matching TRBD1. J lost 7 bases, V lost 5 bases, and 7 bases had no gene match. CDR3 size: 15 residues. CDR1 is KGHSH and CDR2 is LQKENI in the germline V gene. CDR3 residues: CASSTDRGPGEKLFF. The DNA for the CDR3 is TGTGCCAGCTCAACCGACAGGGGGCCAGGTGAAAAACTGTTTTTT. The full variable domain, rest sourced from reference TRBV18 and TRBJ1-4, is NAGVMQNPRHLVRRRGQEARLRCSPMKGHSHVYWYRQLPEEGLKFMVYLQKENIIDESGMPKERFSAEFPKEGPSILRIQQVVRGDSAAYFCASSTDRGPGEKLFFGSGTQLSVL.

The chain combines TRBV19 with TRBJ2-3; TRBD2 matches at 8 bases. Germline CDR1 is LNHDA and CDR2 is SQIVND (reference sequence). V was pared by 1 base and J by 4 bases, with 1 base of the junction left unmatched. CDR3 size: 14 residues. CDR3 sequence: CASSIAGGPDTQYF. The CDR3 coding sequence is TGTGCCAGTAGTATAGCGGGAGGGCCAGATACGCAGTATTTT.

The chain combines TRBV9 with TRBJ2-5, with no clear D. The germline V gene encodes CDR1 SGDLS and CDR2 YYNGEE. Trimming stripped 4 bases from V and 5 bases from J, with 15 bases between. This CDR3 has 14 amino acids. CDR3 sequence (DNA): TGTGCCAGCAGCCCGGCTGGGGTCCCGGAGACCCAGTACTTC. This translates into CASSPAGVPETQYF.

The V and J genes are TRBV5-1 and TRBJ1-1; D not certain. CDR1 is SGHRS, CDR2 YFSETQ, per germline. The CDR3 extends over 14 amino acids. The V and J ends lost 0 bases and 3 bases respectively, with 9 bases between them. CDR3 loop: CASSLAGRDTEAFF. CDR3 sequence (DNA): TGCGCCAGCAGCTTGGCTGGACGGGACACTGAAGCTTTCTTT. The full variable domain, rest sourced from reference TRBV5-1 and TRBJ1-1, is KAGVTQTPRYLIKTRGQQVTLSCSPISGHRSVSWYQQTPGQGLQFLFEYFSETQRNKGNFPGRFSGRQFSNSRSEMNVSTLELGDSALYLCASSLAGRDTEAFFGQGTRLTVV.

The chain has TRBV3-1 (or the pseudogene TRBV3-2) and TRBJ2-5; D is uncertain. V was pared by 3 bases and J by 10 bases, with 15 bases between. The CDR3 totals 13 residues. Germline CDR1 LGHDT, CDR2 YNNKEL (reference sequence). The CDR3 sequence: CASSHQTPKGQYF. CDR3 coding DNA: TGTGCCAGCAGCCATCAGACTCCCAAGGGCCAGTACTTC.